This T cell receptor (beta chain) was identified in a study of Ad26.COV2.S vaccination and SARS-CoV-2 variants. This sample's treatment: roughly 20 received Ad26.COV2.S at low or high dose, single or two shots; roughly five received placebo; per-sample allocation not given. Sample collection was performed on day 63 after the first vaccine or placebo injection. The V gene's germline CDR1 is SGHDT and CDR2 YYEEEE. This CDR3 comprises 15 residues. Trimming cost V 4 bases and J 4 bases, with 17 bases left between them. Sequencing used immunoSEQ multiplex PCR; TCRdb keeps in-frame clones, though not all of them. In the table there are roughly 700,000 clones, about 89% of which are singletons.

The source of this sequence is a person between 18 and 65 years old who received the Ad26.COV2.S COVID-19 vaccine or a placebo. This rearrangement joins TRBV5-6 to TRBJ2-5; tentative D call: TRBD1 (5 bases). The sequencing used peripheral blood, collected in a trial of Ad26.COV2.S vaccine versus placebo. The CDR3 region has the DNA TGTGCCAGCAGCCCACGACGAAATCAGGGAGAGACCCAGTACTTC. Residues: CASSPRRNQGETQYF. The whole variable domain, filled in from reference TRBV5-6 and TRBJ2-5, reads DAGVTQSPTHLIKTRGQQVTLRCSPKSGHDTVSWYQQALGQGPQFIFQYYEEEERQRGNFPDRFSGHQFPNYSSELNVNALLLGDSALYLCASSPRRNQGETQYFGPGTRLLVL.